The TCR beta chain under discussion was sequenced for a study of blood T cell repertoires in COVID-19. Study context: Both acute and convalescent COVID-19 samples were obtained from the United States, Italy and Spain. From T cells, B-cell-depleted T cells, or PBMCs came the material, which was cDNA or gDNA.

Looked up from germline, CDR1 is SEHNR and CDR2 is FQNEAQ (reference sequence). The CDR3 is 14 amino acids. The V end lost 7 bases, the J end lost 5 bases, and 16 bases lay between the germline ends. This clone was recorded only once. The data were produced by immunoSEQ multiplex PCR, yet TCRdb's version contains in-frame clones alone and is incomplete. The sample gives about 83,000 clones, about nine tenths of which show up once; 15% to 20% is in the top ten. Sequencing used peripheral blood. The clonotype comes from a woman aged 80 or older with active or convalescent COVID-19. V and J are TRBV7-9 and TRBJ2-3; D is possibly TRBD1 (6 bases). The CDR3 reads CASTRQVFEDTQYF. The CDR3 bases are TGTGCCAGCACCCGACAGGTCTTCGAAGATACGCAGTATTTT. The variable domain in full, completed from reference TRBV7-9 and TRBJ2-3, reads DTGVSQNPRHKITKRGQNVTFRCDPISEHNRLYWYRQTLGQGPEFLTYFQNEAQLEKSRLLSDRFSAERPKGSFSTLEIQRTEQGDSAMYLCASTRQVFEDTQYFGPGTRLTVL.